This T cell receptor beta chain was captured by sequencing in a study of T-cell memory formation after mild COVID-19. Via MiXCR, TCRdb re-called the 5' RACE reads, giving one row per CDR3 protein. Altogether about 190,000 distinct CDR3 sequences are present, around 30% being singletons, with the ten largest covering 10% to 12%. CDR1 and CDR2 from the germline V gene are MNHEY and SMNVEV (reference sequence). Trimming removed 5 bases from V and 8 bases from J; junction bases left unmatched: 10. The CDR3 length is 15 residues. The TCR sequence derives from an adult woman who had mild COVID-19 (a few samples of this study predate the infection). Cell type and time point are not known. The chain is built from TRBV27 and TRBJ2-2, with 8 bases lining up with TRBD1. The sample consisted of PBMCs or a T cell subset sorted from them (not recorded which). The CDR3 protein is CASSIVARGLGELFF. CDR3 coding DNA: TGTGCCAGCAGTATTGTGGCCAGGGGGCTTGGGGAGCTGTTTTTT.